Listed below are T cell receptor beta chains from one sample, sequenced in a study of identical twins. TCRdb independently ran MiXCR on the 5' RACE reads; one entry per CDR3 protein. The sample shows approximately 700,000 distinct CDR3 sequences, about 20% of them seen only once. This sample also appeared in a second study, on T cells expressing NK-cell markers.

Sample: PBMCs. Receptors originate from a young woman in good health. CDR3s include the opening cysteine and the closing phenylalanine or tryptophan. The order of the fields is D gene, V gene, J gene, clone size, CDR3 DNA, CDR3 protein. A D gene is named only where the DNA matches it firmly. The size of a clone is reported for some rows only, either as once, few or many, or as a class for expanded clones.

>-|TRBV20-1|TRBJ1-2|-
TGCAGTGCTATTGGCAGGGGTTGGAGCTACACCTTC
CSAIGRGWSYTF
>-|TRBV2|TRBJ2-3|few
TGTGCCAGCAGGGGTCTAGCATTGGCAGATACGCAGTATTTT
CASRGLALADTQYF
>-|TRBV18|TRBJ2-5|-
TGTGCCAGCTCCTCCCTAGGGCGTCTCGAGACCCAGTACTTC
CASSSLGRLETQYF
>-|TRBV20-1|TRBJ2-4|-
TGCAGTGCTAGAGAGGACTATTTTAGCATTCAGTACTTC
CSAREDYFSIQYF
>-|TRBV11-2|TRBJ1-1|-
TGTGCCAGCGGAAGAAGCACTGAAGCTTTCTTT
CASGRSTEAFF
>TRBD1|TRBV5-4|TRBJ2-5|few
TGTGCCAGCAGCTTACGGAGGGGGACAGGGCTTCAAGAGACCCAGTACTTC
CASSLRRGTGLQETQYF
>-|TRBV12-3/TRBV12-4|TRBJ2-1|many
TGTGCCAGCACCTCGATAAGGGAGCGGGACAATGAGCAGTTCTTC
CASTSIRERDNEQFF
>-|TRBV5-1|TRBJ2-3|few
TGCGCCAGCAGCTTGAGAAATCCTTCAGATACGCAGTATTTT
CASSLRNPSDTQYF
>TRBD2|TRBV7-8|TRBJ2-3|few
TGTGCCAGCAGCTCACGAAGGTCGCGGGAGGCGGTAGATACGCAGTATTTT
CASSSRRSREAVDTQYF
>-|TRBV12-5|TRBJ2-5|-
TGTGCTAGTGGTTTCGCGTTAGAAGAGACCCAGTACTTC
CASGFALEETQYF
>-|TRBV6-2/TRBV6-3|TRBJ2-1|many
TGTGCCAGCAGCCCCGGACAGAAAGCTGAGCAGTTCTTC
CASSPGQKAEQFF
>TRBD1|TRBV3-1|TRBJ1-3|few
TGTGCCAGCAGCCAAGGACAGGGAACAGGTGGAAACACCATATATTTT
CASSQGQGTGGNTIYF
>-|TRBV12-3/TRBV12-4|TRBJ1-2|many
TGTGCCAGCAGTACACAGGGACTTGGGGGCTACACCTTC
CASSTQGLGGYTF
>TRBD2|TRBV7-2|TRBJ2-7|-
TGTGCCAGCAGTTTACTAGCGGAGACCTACGAGCAGTACTTC
CASSLLAETYEQYF
>-|TRBV7-9|TRBJ1-1|-
TGTGCCAGCGGAAGACAGATGAACACTGAAGCTTTCTTT
CASGRQMNTEAFF
>TRBD2|TRBV5-1|TRBJ2-1|-
TGCGCCAGCAGCCCGGAGGCGACTAGCGGGAGGAATGAGCAGTTCTTC
CASSPEATSGRNEQFF
>-|TRBV20-1|TRBJ1-1|few
TGCAGTGCTAGGACATCAACGAACACTGAAGCTTTCTTT
CSARTSTNTEAFF
>-|TRBV9|TRBJ2-3|few
TGTGCCAGCAGCGTAGGGCTGTCAGATACGCAGTATTTT
CASSVGLSDTQYF
>-|TRBV15|TRBJ2-5|-
TGTGCCACCAGCAGAGAGAATAACGCGGCGACCCAGTACTTC
CATSRENNAATQYF
>-|TRBV15|TRBJ1-5|-
TGTGCCACCAGCAGAGCTCGAGGGGCAAATCAGCCCCAGCATTTT
CATSRARGANQPQHF
>TRBD2|TRBV20-1|TRBJ2-7|-
TGCAGTGCTGGGGGACTAGCGGGAGCATCATTCCACGAGCAGTACTTC
CSAGGLAGASFHEQYF
>-|TRBV5-1|TRBJ2-2|-
TGCGCCAGCAGCCCCCAGGGGCGGAGCGGGGAGCTGTTTTTT
CASSPQGRSGELFF
>-|TRBV7-9|TRBJ2-3|-
TGTGCCAGCTCGGACCTCCCAGGCCCGAGGCCAGATACGCAGTATTTT
CASSDLPGPRPDTQYF
>TRBD2|TRBV5-1|TRBJ2-1|few
TGCGCCAGCAGCTCGCCGGGACTAGCGGCGAGCTCCTACAATGAGCAGTTCTTC
CASSSPGLAASSYNEQFF
>TRBD2|TRBV20-1|TRBJ2-1|few
TGCAGTGCTAGATTAGCGGGGGTACGCAATGAGCAGTTCTTC
CSARLAGVRNEQFF
>TRBD2|TRBV27|TRBJ2-1|few
TGTGCCAGCAGTTTAGGCAGCGGGGGGAGCGGGTACAATGAGCAGTTCTTC
CASSLGSGGSGYNEQFF
>-|TRBV20-1|TRBJ1-5|few
TGCAGTGCAAGTTTGAGCAATCAGCCCCAGCATTTT
CSASLSNQPQHF
>-|TRBV12-3/TRBV12-4|TRBJ2-7|few
TGTGCCAGCCGCTTGGGATCGACGGACGAGCAGTACTTC
CASRLGSTDEQYF
>-|TRBV20-1|TRBJ1-2|-
TGCAGTGCTAGAGAGGGCCCCTTGGGAGGCTACACCTTC
CSAREGPLGGYTF
>TRBD2|TRBV5-1|TRBJ2-3|-
TGCGCCAGCAGCTATGGACCAGCGGGATCGACAGATACGCAGTATTTT
CASSYGPAGSTDTQYF
>-|TRBV15|TRBJ2-3|few
TGTGCCACTTCTTCCCGGGCAGGGAGAACAGATACGCAGTATTTT
CATSSRAGRTDTQYF
>-|TRBV10-3|TRBJ1-6|-
TGTGCCATCAACCGGGACCGAGCAGGGTCACCCCTCCACTTT
CAINRDRAGSPLHF
>TRBD2|TRBV20-1|TRBJ2-7|few
TGCAGTGCTAGAGATCATAATAGCGGGAGCAACGAGCAGTACTTC
CSARDHNSGSNEQYF
>TRBD1|TRBV5-1|TRBJ1-2|-
TGCGCCAGCAGCGTGACAGGGCGCACTAACTATGGCTACACCTTC
CASSVTGRTNYGYTF
>-|TRBV5-1|TRBJ2-1|-
TGCGCCAGCAGCTCGCAATCTTTAATCAATGAGCAGTTCTTC
CASSSQSLINEQFF
>TRBD1|TRBV20-1|TRBJ2-7|-
TGCAGTGCTGACCGGGACAGGGGTTACGAGCAGTACTTC
CSADRDRGYEQYF
>-|TRBV20-1|TRBJ1-4|few
TGCAGGGCAGGGTCCCGAAATGAAAAACTGTTTTTT
CRAGSRNEKLFF
>-|TRBV5-1|TRBJ1-4|-
TGCGCCAGCAGCTTTTTCGGGGCAACCAATGAAAAACTGTTTTTT
CASSFFGATNEKLFF
>-|TRBV12-3/TRBV12-4|TRBJ2-7|many
TGTGCCAGCACCATGACAGGTCTAATCTACGAGCAGTACTTC
CASTMTGLIYEQYF